In its sample, the clone carrying this TCR beta chain was seen a few times. Amplification targeted TCR beta CDR3 regions from RNA transcripts. An initial round of RT-PCR targeting the TCR CDR3 relied on the HTBI primer set. TCRdb itself ran the multiplex PCR reads through MiXCR, one entry per CDR3 protein. The profile shows around 370,000 distinct CDR3 sequences, about a fifth of them singletons. The source of the sample is a study of T cells in Graves' hyperthyroidism and ophthalmopathy. Ophthalmopathy patients had Clinical Activity Score at least 3, NOSPECS grade at least 4, duration under 3 months. The sequencing input was blood. This receptor was obtained from a man younger than 35 with Graves' ophthalmopathy.

The CDR3 loop is CASSASRASGLGNEQYF. CDR3 in DNA: TGTGCCAGCAGTGCCTCCCGGGCTAGCGGGCTTGGGAACGAGCAGTACTTC. The gene calls are TRBV6-2 or TRBV6-3 and TRBJ2-7, with TRBD2 identical over 8 bases. Trimming removed 5 bases from V and 5 bases from J; junction bases left unmatched: 17. Germline loops: CDR1 MNHEY, CDR2 SVGEGT. This CDR3 is 17 amino acids long.